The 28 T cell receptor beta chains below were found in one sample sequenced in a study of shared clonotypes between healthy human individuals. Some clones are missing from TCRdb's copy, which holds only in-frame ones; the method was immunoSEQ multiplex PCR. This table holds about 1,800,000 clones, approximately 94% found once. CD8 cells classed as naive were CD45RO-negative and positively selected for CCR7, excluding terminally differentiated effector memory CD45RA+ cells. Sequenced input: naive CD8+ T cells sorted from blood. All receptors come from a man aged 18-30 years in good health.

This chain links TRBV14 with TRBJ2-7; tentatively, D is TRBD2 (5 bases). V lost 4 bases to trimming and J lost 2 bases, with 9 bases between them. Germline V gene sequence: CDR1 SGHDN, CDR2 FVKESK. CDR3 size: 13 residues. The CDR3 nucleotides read TGTGCCAGCAGCCGGACTTCTACCTACGAGCAGTACTTC. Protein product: CASSRTSTYEQYF. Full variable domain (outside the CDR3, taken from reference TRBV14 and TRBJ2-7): EAGVTQFPSHSVIEKGQTVTLRCDPISGHDNLYWYRRVMGKEIKFLLHFVKESKQDESGMPNNRFLAERTGGTYSTLKVQPAELEDSGVYFCASSRTSTYEQYFGPGTRLTVT.

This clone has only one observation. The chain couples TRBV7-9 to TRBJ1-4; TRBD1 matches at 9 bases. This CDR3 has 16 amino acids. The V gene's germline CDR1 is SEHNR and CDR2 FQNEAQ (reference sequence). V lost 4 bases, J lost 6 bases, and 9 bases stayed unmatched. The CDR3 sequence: CASSSPGTGIDEKLFF. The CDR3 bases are TGTGCCAGCAGCTCGCCTGGGACAGGGATTGATGAAAAACTGTTTTTT. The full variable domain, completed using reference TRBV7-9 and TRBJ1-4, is DTGVSQNPRHKITKRGQNVTFRCDPISEHNRLYWYRQTLGQGPEFLTYFQNEAQLEKSRLLSDRFSAERPKGSFSTLEIQRTEQGDSAMYLCASSSPGTGIDEKLFFGSGTQLSVL.

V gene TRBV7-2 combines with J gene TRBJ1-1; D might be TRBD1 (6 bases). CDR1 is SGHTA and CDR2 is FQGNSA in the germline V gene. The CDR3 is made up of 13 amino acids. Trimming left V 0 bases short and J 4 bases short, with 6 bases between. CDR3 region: CASSLARGTEAFF. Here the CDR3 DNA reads TGTGCCAGCAGCTTAGCCAGGGGCACTGAAGCTTTCTTT.

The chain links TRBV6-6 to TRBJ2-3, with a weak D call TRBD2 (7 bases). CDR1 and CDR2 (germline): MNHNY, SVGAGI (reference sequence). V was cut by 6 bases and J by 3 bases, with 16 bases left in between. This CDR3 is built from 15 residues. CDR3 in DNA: TGTGCCAGCAGCAATCGGGGGGCACCAACAGATACGCAGTATTTT. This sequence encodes CASSNRGAPTDTQYF.

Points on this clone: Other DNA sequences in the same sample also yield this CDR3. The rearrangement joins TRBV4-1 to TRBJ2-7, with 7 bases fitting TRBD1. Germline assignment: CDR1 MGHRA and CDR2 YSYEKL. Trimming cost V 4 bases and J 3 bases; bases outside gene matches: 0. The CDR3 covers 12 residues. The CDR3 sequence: CASSPGGYEQYF. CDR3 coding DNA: TGCGCCAGCAGCCCAGGGGGCTACGAGCAGTACTTC.

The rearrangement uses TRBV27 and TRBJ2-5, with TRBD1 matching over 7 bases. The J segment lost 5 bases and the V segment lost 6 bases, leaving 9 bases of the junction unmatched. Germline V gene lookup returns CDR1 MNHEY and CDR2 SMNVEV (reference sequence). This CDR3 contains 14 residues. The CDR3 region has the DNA TGTGCCAGCAGCGAGGGACAGAGTTGGGAGACCCAGTACTTC. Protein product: CASSEGQSWETQYF.

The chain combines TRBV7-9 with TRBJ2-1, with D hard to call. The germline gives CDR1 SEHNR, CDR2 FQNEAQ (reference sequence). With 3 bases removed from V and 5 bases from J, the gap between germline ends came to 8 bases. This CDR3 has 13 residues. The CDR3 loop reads CASSFTENNEQFF. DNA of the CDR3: TGTGCCAGCAGCTTTACAGAAAACAATGAGCAGTTCTTC.

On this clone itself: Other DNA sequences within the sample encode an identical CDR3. CDR3 in DNA: TGTGCCAGCAGTAGCAGTTCCTACGAGCAGTACTTC. Translation gives CASSSSSYEQYF. The chain is built from TRBV7-9 and TRBJ2-7; no clear D. The germline V gene encodes CDR1 SEHNR and CDR2 FQNEAQ (reference sequence). V was cut by 6 bases and J by 1 base, with 7 bases left in between. The CDR3 spans 12 residues.

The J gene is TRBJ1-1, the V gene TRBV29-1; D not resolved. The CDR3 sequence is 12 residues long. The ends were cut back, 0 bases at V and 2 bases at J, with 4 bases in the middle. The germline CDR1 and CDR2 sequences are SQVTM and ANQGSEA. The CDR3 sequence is CSVEDDNTEAFF. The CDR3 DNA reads TGCAGCGTTGAAGACGATAACACTGAAGCTTTCTTT. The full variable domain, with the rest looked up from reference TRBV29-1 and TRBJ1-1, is SAVISQKPSRDICQRGTSLTIQCQVDSQVTMMFWYRQQPGQSLTLIATANQGSEATYESGFVIDKFPISRPNLTFSTLTVSNMSPEDSSIYLCSVEDDNTEAFFGQGTRLTVV.

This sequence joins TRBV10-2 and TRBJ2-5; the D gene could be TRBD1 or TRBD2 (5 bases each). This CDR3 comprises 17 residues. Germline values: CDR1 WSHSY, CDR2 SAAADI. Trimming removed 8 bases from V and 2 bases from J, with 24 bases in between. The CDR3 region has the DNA TGCGCCAGCCCCGGCCCCACAAGCGGTCGGACACAAGAGACCCAGTACTTC. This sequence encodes CASPGPTSGRTQETQYF.

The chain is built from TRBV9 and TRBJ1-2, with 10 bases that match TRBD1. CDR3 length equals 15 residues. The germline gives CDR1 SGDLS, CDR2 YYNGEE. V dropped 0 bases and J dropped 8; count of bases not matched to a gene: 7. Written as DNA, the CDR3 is TGTGCCAGCAGCGTAGCGCCCGGGACAGGGGTCGGCTACACCTTC. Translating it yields CASSVAPGTGVGYTF.

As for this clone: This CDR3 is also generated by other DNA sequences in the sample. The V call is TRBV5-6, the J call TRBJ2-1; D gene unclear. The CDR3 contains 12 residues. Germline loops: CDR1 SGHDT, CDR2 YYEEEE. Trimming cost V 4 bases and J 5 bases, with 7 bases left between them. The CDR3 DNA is TGTGCCAGCAGCCCTGTGGACAATGAGCAGTTCTTC. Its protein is CASSPVDNEQFF.

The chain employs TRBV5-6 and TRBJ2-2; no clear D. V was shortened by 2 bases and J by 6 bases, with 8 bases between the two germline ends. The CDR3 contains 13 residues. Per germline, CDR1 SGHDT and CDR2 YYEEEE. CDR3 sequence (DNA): TGTGCCAGCAGCTTTTGGGGTCCCGGGGAGCTGTTTTTT. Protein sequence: CASSFWGPGELFF.

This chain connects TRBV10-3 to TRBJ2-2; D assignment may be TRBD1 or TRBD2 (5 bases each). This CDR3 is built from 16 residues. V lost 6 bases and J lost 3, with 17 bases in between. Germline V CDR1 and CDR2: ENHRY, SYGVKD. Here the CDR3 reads CAIRGELGSDTGELFF. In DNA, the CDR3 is TGTGCCATCAGGGGGGAACTAGGGTCGGACACCGGGGAGCTGTTTTTT.

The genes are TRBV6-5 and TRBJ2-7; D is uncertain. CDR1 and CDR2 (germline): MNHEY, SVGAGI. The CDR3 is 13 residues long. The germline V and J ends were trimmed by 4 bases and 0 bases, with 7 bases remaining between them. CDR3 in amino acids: CASSLAFSYEQYF. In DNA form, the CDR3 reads TGTGCCAGCAGTTTAGCTTTCTCCTACGAGCAGTACTTC.

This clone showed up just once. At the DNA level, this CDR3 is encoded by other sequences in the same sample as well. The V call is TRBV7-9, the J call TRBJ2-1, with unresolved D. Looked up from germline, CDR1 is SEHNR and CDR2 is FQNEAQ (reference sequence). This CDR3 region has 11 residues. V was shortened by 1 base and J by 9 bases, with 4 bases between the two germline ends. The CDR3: CASSLGVEQFF. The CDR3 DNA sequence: TGTGCCAGCAGCTTAGGGGTTGAGCAGTTCTTC.

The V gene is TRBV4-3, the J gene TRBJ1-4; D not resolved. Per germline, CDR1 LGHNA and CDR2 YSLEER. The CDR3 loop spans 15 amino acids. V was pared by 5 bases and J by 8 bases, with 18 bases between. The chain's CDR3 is CASSVLLEEKEKLFF. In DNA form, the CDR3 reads TGCGCCAGCAGCGTACTATTGGAGGAGAAGGAAAAACTGTTTTTT.

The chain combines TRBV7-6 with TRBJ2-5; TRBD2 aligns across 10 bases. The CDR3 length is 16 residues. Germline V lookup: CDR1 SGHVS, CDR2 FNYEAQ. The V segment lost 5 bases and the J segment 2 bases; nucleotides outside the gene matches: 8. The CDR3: CASSLKRGGLQETQYF. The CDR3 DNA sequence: TGTGCCAGCAGCCTCAAGCGGGGGGGCTTACAAGAGACCCAGTACTTC. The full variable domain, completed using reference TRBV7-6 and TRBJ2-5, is GAGVSQSPRYKVTKRGQDVALRCDPISGHVSLYWYRQALGQGPEFLTYFNYEAQQDKSGLPNDRFSAERPEGSISTLTIQRTEQRDSAMYRCASSLKRGGLQETQYFGPGTRLLVL.

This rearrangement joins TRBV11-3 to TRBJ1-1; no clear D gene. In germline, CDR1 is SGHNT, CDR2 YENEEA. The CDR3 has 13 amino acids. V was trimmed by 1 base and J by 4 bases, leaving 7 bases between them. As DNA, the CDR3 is TGTGCCAGCAGCTTAGCCGTAGGCACTGAAGCTTTCTTT. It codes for CASSLAVGTEAFF. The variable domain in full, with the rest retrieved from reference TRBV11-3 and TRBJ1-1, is EAGVVQSPRYKIIEKKQPVAFWCNPISGHNTLYWYLQNLGQGPELLIRYENEEAVDDSQLPKDRFSAERLKGVDSTLKIQPAELGDSAVYLCASSLAVGTEAFFGQGTRLTVV.

The chain's CDR3 is CAISDVDSASEAFF. In nucleotides, the CDR3 is TGTGCCATCAGTGATGTAGACAGCGCTTCCGAGGCTTTCTTT. The chain recombines TRBV10-3 with TRBJ1-1, with a possible D match to TRBD1 (5 bases). Germline lookup yields CDR1 ENHRY and CDR2 SYGVKD. The CDR3 has 14 residues. Trimming removed 3 bases at V and 11 bases at J, with 19 bases between.

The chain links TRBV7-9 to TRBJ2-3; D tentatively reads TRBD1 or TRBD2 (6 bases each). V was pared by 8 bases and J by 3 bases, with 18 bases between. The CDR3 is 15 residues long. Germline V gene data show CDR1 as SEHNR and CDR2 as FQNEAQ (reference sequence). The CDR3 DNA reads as TGTGCCAGCTCCTTTGTGGGGGCGGGGACAGATACGCAGTATTTT. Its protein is CASSFVGAGTDTQYF.

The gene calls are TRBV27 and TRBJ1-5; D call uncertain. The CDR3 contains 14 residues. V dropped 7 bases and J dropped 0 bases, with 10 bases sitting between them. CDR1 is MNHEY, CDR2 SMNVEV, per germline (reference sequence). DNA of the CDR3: TGTGCCAGCAACGCCAGGTATAGCAATCAGCCCCAGCATTTT. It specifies CASNARYSNQPQHF.

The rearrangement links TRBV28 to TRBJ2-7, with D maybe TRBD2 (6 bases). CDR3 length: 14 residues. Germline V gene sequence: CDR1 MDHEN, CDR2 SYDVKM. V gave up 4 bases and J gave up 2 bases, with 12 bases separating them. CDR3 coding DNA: TGTGCCAGCAGTTATGGAGGGTATACCTACGAGCAGTACTTC. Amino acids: CASSYGGYTYEQYF.

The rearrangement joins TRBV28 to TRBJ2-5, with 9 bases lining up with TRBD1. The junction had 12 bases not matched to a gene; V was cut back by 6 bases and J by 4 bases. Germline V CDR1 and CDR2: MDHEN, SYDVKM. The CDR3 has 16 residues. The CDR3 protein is CASSTTPVDRGETQYF. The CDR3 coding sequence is TGTGCCAGCAGCACCACCCCCGTGGACAGGGGAGAGACCCAGTACTTC.

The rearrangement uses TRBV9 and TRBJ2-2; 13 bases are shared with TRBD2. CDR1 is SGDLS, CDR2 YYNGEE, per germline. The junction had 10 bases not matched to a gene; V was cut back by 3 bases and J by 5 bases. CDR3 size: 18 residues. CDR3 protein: CASSGGLAGVFRTGELFF. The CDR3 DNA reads TGTGCCAGCAGCGGCGGACTAGCGGGAGTCTTTAGAACCGGGGAGCTGTTTTTT. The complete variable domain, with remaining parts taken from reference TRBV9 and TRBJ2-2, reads DSGVTQTPKHLITATGQRVTLRCSPRSGDLSVYWYQQSLDQGLQFLIQYYNGEERAKGNILERFSAQQFPDLHSELNLSSLELGDSALYFCASSGGLAGVFRTGELFFGEGSRLTVL.

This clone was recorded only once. CDR3: CASSSSGGSTDRYTF. The DNA of the CDR3 is TGTGCCAGCAGTTCTTCAGGGGGCTCTACGGATCGCTACACCTTC. This chain joins TRBV6-5 and TRBJ1-2, with 8 bases that match TRBD1. The CDR3 consists of 15 residues. Germline V gene data show CDR1 as MNHEY and CDR2 as SVGAGI. Unmatched junction bases numbered 13, after V lost 4 bases and J lost 9 bases.

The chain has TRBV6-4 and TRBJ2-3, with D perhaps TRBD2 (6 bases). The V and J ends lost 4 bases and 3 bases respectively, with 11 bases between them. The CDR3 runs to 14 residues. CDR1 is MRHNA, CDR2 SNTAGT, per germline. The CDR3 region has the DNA TGTGCCAGCAGTGCGCGGGACTTTACAGATACGCAGTATTTT. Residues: CASSARDFTDTQYF.

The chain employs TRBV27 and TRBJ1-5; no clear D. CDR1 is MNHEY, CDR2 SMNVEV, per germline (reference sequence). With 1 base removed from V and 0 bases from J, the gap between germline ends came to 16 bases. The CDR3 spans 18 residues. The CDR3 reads CASSLYPPADYSNQPQHF. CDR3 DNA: TGTGCCAGCAGTTTATACCCCCCGGCAGATTATAGCAATCAGCCCCAGCATTTT.